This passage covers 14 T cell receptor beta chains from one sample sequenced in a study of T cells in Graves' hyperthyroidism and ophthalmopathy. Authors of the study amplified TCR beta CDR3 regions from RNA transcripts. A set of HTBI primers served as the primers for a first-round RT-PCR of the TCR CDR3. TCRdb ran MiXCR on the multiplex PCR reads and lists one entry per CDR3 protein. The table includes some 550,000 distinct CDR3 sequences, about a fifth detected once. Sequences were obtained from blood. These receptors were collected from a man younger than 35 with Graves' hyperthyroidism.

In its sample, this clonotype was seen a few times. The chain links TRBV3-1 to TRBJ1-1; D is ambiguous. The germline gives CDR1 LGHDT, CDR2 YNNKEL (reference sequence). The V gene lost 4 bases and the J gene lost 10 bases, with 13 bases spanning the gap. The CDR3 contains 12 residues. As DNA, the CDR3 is TGTGCCAGCAGCCGGAGTAGGGAGGGAGCTTTCTTT. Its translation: CASSRSREGAFF.

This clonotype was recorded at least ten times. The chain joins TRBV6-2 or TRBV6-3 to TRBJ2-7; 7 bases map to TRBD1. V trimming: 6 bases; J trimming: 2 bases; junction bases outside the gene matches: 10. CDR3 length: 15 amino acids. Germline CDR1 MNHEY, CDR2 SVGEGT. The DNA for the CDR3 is TGTGCCAGCAGCCGCCATGGGACAGTCGCCTACGAGCAGTACTTC. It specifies CASSRHGTVAYEQYF.

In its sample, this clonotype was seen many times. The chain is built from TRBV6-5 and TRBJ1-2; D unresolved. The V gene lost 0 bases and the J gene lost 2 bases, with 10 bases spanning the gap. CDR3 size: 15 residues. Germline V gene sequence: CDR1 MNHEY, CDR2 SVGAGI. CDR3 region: CASSYSKISNYGYTF. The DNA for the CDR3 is TGTGCCAGCAGTTACTCGAAAATATCCAACTATGGCTACACCTTC.

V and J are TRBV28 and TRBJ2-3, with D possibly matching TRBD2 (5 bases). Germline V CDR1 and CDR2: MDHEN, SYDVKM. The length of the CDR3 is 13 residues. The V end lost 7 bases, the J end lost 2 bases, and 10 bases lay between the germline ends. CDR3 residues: CASIGGDTDTQYF. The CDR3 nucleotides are TGTGCCAGCATAGGAGGAGACACAGATACGCAGTATTTT.

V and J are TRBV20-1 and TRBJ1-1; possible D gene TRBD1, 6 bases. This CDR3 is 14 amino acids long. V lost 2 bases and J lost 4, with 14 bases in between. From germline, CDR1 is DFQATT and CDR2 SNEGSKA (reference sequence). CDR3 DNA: TGCAGTGCTAGACTAGCAGGGGAGGGCACTGAAGCTTTCTTT. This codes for CSARLAGEGTEAFF.

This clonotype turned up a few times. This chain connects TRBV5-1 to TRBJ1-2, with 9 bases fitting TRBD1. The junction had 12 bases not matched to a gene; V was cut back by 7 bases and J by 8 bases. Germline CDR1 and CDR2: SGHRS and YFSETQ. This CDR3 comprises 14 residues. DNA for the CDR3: TGCGCCAGCGCCGGGACAGGGATTGGCCACGGCTACACCTTC. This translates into CASAGTGIGHGYTF.

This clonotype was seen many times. The CDR3 bases are TGCAGTGCTAGGGGGTTAGCGGGGGAGAACGGGGAGCTGTTTTTT. Residues: CSARGLAGENGELFF. This chain joins TRBV20-1 and TRBJ2-2; 9 bases fit TRBD2. Trimming cost V 3 bases and J 7 bases; bases outside gene matches: 9. CDR3 length: 15 residues. Germline loops: CDR1 DFQATT, CDR2 SNEGSKA (reference sequence).

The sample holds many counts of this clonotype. CDR3: CASSLGGNMNTEAFF. As DNA, the CDR3 is TGTGCCAGCAGCTTAGGGGGCAACATGAACACTGAAGCTTTCTTT. The V call is TRBV11-2, the J call TRBJ1-1, with D possibly matching TRBD1 (5 bases). There are 15 residues in the CDR3. Trimming took off 1 base at V and 0 bases at J, with 9 bases between the two ends. Per germline, CDR1 SGHAT and CDR2 FQNNGV.

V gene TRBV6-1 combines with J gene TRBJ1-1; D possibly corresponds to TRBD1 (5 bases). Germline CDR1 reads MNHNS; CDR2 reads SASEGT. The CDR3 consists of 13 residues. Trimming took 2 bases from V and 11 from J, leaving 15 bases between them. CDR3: CASSEWGGGAAFF. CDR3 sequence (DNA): TGTGCCAGCAGTGAATGGGGGGGGGGAGCTGCTTTCTTT.

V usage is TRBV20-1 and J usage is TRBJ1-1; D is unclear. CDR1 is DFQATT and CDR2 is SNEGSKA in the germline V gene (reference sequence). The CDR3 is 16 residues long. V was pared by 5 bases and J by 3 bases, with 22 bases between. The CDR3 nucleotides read TGCAGTGCTGAACGCCCGATAATCATAGGCGACACTGAAGCTTTCTTT. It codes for CSAERPIIIGDTEAFF.

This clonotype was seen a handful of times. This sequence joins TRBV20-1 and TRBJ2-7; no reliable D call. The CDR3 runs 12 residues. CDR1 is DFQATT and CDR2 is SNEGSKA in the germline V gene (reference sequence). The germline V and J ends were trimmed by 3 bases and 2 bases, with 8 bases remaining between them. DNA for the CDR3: TGCAGTGCTAGGCGAGTCCCCTACGAGCAGTACTTC. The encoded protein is CSARRVPYEQYF.

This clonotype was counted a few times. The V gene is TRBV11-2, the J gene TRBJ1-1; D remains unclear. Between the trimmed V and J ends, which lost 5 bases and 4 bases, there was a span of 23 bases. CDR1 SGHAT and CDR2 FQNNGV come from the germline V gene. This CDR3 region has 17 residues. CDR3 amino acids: CASSPRPWSTGGTEAFF. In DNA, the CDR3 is TGTGCCAGCAGCCCCCGCCCCTGGTCCACGGGCGGCACTGAAGCTTTCTTT.

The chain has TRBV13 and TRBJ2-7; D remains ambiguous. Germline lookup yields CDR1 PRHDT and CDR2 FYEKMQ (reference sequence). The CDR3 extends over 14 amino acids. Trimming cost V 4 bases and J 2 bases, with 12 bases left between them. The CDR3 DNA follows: TGTGCCAGCAGCTCCCCTCGATTCCCCTACGAGCAGTACTTC. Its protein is CASSSPRFPYEQYF.

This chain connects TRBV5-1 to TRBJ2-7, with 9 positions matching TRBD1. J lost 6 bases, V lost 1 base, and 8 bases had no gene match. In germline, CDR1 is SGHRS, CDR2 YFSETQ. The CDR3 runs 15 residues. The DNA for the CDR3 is TGCGCCAGCAGCTTGACCGGGACAGGGTCCGGCGAGCAGTACTTC. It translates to CASSLTGTGSGEQYF.